The next 9 T cell receptor beta chains were all read from a single sample in a study of radiotherapy plus CTLA-4 blockade in lung cancer. Repertoires were generated with immunoSEQ multiplex PCR, while TCRdb's copy carries only in-frame clones and drops some. The sample lists some 110,000 clones; approximately 90% were seen once. This specimen was peripheral blood, taken from a patient treated with radiotherapy plus ipilimumab. The source of these receptors is a human donor with non-small cell lung cancer that progressed on radiotherapy plus ipilimumab.

The chain links TRBV4-1 to TRBJ2-1; 8 bases line up with TRBD2. The V gene's germline CDR1 is MGHRA and CDR2 YSYEKL. The CDR3 has 14 amino acids. Trimming removed 6 bases from V and 6 bases from J; junction bases left unmatched: 7. The CDR3 DNA sequence: TGCGCCAGCAGTAGGACTAGCTTATCCAATGAGCAGTTCTTC. The encoded protein is CASSRTSLSNEQFF.

This sequence joins TRBV19 and TRBJ1-5; a possible D gene is TRBD1 (5 bases). Deletions cut 6 bases from V and 1 base from J, with 10 bases between. CDR3 length equals 14 residues. Germline CDR1 is LNHDA and CDR2 is SQIVND (reference sequence). In DNA form, the CDR3 reads TGTGCCAGTAGGATCAGGGACAGCAATCAGCCCCAGCATTTT. It codes for CASRIRDSNQPQHF.

The V and J genes are TRBV9 and TRBJ2-1; TRBD1 aligns across 11 bases. Unmatched junction bases numbered 0, after V lost 3 bases and J lost 10 bases. The CDR3 contains 12 residues. Germline assignment: CDR1 SGDLS and CDR2 YYNGEE. The CDR3 region is CASSGDRGEQFF. CDR3 nucleotides: TGTGCCAGCAGCGGGGACAGGGGGGAGCAGTTCTTC.

This sequence joins TRBV18 and TRBJ1-3; D is uncertain. CDR3 length equals 14 residues. V was clipped by 3 bases and J by 0 bases, with 6 bases between them. Looked up from germline, CDR1 is KGHSH and CDR2 is LQKENI. CDR3 DNA: TGTGCCAGCTCACCGAGAGACTCTGGAAACACCATATATTTT. It is translated as CASSPRDSGNTIYF.

The V and J genes are TRBV13 and TRBJ1-1, with a tentative D call TRBD1 (5 bases). The V gene lost 4 bases and the J gene lost 3 bases, with 12 bases spanning the gap. CDR1 is PRHDT, CDR2 FYEKMQ, per germline (reference sequence). The CDR3 is 14 amino acids. The DNA of the CDR3 is TGTGCCAGCAGCTGGCGGGGCCCGGACACTGAAGCTTTCTTT. Translating it yields CASSWRGPDTEAFF.

This clone appeared a single time. The chain links TRBV2 to TRBJ1-2, with 7 bases identical to TRBD1. The J segment lost 7 bases and the V segment lost 8 bases, leaving 7 bases of the junction unmatched. The CDR3 has 12 residues. Germline-derived CDR1 and CDR2 are SNHLY and FYNNEI. The DNA for the CDR3 is TGTGCCAGCCGAGAACAGGGGACTGGCTACACCTTC. It codes for CASREQGTGYTF. The full variable domain, in which reference TRBV2 and TRBJ1-2 provide the parts outside the CDR3, is EPEVTQTPSHQVTQMGQEVILRCVPISNHLYFYWYRQILGQKVEFLVSFYNNEISEKSEIFDDQFSVERPDGSNFTLKIRSTKLEDSAMYFCASREQGTGYTFGSGTRLTVV.

A remark on this clone: The junction and the germline gene differ at one end; a read error may be behind it. V is TRBV4-1 and J is TRBJ1-2, with D possibly matching TRBD1 (5 bases). The CDR3 loop spans 11 amino acids. Germline V gives CDR1 MGHRA, CDR2 YSYEKL. CDR3 nucleotide sequence: TGCGCCAGCAGCACCCGACAGACCCACATTTTC. This encodes CASSTRQTHIF.

Comment on this clone: A junction end diverges from the germline sequence, so it may reflect a read error. This sequence joins TRBV5-1 and TRBJ2-3; D gene uncertain. Germline V gene sequence: CDR1 SGHRS, CDR2 YFSETQ. The CDR3 length is 14 residues. CDR3 DNA: TGCGCCCGCAGCCCGTCAGCTATTGCGGATACGCAGTATTTT. Translation gives CARSPSAIADTQYF.

This clone was picked up one time. The chain employs TRBV9 and TRBJ2-2; D possibly corresponds to TRBD2 (6 bases). V was shortened by 0 bases and J by 5 bases, with 11 bases between the two germline ends. CDR1 is SGDLS, CDR2 YYNGEE, per germline. CDR3 length: 15 amino acids. CDR3 sequence (DNA): TGTGCCAGCAGCGTAGGGGCGGGATGGACCGGGGAGCTGTTTTTT. It specifies CASSVGAGWTGELFF.